Listed below are T cell receptor beta chains from one sample, sequenced in a study of shared clonotypes between healthy human individuals. This table comes from immunoSEQ multiplex PCR, and its TCRdb copy is limited to in-frame clones, with some not included. This sample has about 1.1 million clones; 77% occur once, and the top ten carry about 0.89%. Sequencing used memory CD4+ T cells from PBMCs. These TCRs come from a man aged 18 to 30 in good health. Some clones in this sample may be carry-over from other donors' samples. Each CDR3 is given with its conserved first and last residue.

J	V	CDR3
TRBJ2-7	TRBV6-5	CASSYGQGAYYEQYF
TRBJ2-1	TRBV12-5	CASAPGPQVGQFF
TRBJ1-2	TRBV2	CASSLRQGYGYTF
TRBJ2-3	TRBV7-8	CASSGTRLAGGSDTQYF
TRBJ2-7	TRBV7-9	CASSSLAGGFYEQYF
TRBJ1-6	TRBV5-6	CASSFGTGGSGSPLHF
TRBJ1-5	TRBV2	CASSEAPGGGQPQHF
TRBJ1-2	TRBV6-1	CASSIDRGGGYTF
TRBJ1-2	TRBV27	CATSTGGANGYTF
TRBJ2-7	TRBV6-1	CASSGLAGVYEQYF
TRBJ1-2	TRBV28	CASSSPYANYGYTF
TRBJ2-3	TRBV5-1	CASSLGSTDTQYF
TRBJ1-1	TRBV28	CASSLGGVLTTEAFF
TRBJ2-7	TRBV7-8	CASSPARPGLAGYSYEQYF
TRBJ1-1	TRBV19	CASSYEGNTEAFF
TRBJ1-5	TRBV7-2	CAGSRLRQGADNQPQHF
TRBJ2-3	TRBV27	CASSLRGPGSVDTQYF
TRBJ2-3	TRBV11-3	CASSPESGYTQYF
TRBJ2-7	TRBV5-6	CASSVGLAGEQYF
TRBJ1-2	TRBV15	CATSPQGQGVFNYGYTF
TRBJ2-1	TRBV28	CASSFPGTSGTPEQFF
TRBJ2-2	TRBV5-6	CASSFRYGFDTGELFF